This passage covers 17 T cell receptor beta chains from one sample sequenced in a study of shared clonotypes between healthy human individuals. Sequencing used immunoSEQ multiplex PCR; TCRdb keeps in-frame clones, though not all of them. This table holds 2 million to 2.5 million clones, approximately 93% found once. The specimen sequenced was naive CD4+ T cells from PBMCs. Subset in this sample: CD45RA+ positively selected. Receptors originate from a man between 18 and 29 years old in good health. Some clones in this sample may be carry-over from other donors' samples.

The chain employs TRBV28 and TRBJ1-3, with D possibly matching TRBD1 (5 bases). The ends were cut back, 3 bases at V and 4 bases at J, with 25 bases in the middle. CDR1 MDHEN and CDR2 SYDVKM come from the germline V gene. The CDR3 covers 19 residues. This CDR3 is CASSFSLAEEGLRGNTIYF. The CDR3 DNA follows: TGTGCCAGCAGTTTTTCTCTGGCAGAGGAGGGACTGCGAGGAAACACCATATATTTT.

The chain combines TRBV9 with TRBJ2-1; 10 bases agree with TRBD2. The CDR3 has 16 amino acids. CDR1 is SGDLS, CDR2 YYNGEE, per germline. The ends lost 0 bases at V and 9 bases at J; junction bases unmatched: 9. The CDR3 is CASSVGALAGDSEQFF. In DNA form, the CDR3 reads TGTGCCAGCAGCGTAGGGGCCCTAGCGGGAGATAGTGAGCAGTTCTTC.

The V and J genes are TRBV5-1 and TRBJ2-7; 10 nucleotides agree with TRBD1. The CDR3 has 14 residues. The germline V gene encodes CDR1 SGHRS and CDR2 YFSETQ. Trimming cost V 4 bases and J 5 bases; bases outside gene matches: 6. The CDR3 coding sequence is TGCGCCAGCAGCCTCCGGGACAGGGGAGACGAGCAGTACTTC. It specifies CASSLRDRGDEQYF.

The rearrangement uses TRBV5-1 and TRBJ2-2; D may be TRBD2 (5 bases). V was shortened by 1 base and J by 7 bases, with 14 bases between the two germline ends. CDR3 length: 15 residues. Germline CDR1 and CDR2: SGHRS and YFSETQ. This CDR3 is CASSLWLAVGGELFF. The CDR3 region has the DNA TGCGCCAGCAGCTTGTGGCTAGCCGTCGGCGGGGAGCTGTTTTTT.

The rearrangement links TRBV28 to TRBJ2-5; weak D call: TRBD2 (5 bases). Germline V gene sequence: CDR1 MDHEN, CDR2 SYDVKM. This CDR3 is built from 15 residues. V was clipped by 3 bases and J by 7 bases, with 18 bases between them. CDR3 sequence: CASSLAGSRPGTQYF. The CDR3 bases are TGTGCCAGCAGTTTGGCGGGCAGCCGGCCGGGGACCCAGTACTTC.

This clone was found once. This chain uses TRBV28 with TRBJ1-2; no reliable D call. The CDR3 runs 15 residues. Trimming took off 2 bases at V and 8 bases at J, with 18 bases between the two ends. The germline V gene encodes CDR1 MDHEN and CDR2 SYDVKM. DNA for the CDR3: TGTGCCAGCAGTTTACTGGACGGGTCGAGACGAGGCTACACCTTC. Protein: CASSLLDGSRRGYTF.

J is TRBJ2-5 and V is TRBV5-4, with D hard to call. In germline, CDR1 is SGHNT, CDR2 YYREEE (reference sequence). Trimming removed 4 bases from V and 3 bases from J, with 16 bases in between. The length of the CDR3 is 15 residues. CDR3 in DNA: TGTGCCAGCAGCACTCACAAAGATTGGGAAGAGACCCAGTACTTC. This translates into CASSTHKDWEETQYF.

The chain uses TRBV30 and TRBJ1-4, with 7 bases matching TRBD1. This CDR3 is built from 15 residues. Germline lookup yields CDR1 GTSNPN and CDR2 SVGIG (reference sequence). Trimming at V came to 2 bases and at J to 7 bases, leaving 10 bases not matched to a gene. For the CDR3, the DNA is TGTGCCTGGAGTAAATTGGGCAGGGGGATTGAAAAACTGTTTTTT. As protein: CAWSKLGRGIEKLFF.

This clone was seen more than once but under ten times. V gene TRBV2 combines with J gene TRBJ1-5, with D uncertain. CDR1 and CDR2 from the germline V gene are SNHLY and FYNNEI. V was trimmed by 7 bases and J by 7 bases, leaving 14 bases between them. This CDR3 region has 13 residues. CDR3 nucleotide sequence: TGTGCCAGCAACGAATCTCCAGGCCAGCCCCAGCATTTT. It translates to CASNESPGQPQHF. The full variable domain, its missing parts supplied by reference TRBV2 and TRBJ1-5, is EPEVTQTPSHQVTQMGQEVILRCVPISNHLYFYWYRQILGQKVEFLVSFYNNEISEKSEIFDDQFSVERPDGSNFTLKIRSTKLEDSAMYFCASNESPGQPQHFGDGTRLSIL.

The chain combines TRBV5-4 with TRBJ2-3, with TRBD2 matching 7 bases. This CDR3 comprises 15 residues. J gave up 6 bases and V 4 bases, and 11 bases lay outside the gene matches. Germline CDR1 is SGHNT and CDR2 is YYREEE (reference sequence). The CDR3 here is CASSRGLGDPDTQYF. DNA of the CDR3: TGTGCCAGCAGCCGCGGACTAGGCGATCCGGATACGCAGTATTTT. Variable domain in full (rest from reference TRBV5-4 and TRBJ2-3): ETGVTQSPTHLIKTRGQQVTLRCSSQSGHNTVSWYQQALGQGPQFIFQYYREEENGRGNFPPRFSGLQFPNYSSELNVNALELDDSALYLCASSRGLGDPDTQYFGPGTRLTVL.

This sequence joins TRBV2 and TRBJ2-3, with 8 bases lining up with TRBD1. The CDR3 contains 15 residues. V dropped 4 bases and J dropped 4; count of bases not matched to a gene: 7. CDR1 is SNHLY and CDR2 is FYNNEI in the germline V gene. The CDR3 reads CASSGTGKGPDTQYF. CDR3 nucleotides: TGTGCCAGCAGTGGGACAGGGAAGGGCCCAGATACGCAGTATTTT.

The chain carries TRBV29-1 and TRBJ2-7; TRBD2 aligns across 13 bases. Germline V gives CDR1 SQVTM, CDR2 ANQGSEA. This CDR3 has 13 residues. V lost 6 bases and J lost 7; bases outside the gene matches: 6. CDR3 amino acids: CSVRLAGGREQYF. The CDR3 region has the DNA TGCAGCGTCCGACTAGCGGGAGGCCGGGAGCAGTACTTC.

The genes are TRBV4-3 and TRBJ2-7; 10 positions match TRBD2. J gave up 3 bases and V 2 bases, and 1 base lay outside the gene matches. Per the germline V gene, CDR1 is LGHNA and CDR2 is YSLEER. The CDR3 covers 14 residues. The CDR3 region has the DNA TGCGCCAGCAGCCAATCTAGCGGGAGCTACGAGCAGTACTTC. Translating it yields CASSQSSGSYEQYF.

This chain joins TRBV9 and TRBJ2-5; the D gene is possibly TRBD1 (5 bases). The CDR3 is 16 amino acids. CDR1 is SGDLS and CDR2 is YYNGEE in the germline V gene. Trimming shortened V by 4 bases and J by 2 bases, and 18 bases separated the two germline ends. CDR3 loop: CASSHPTGASQETQYF. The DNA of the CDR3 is TGTGCCAGCAGCCACCCCACTGGGGCGTCTCAAGAGACCCAGTACTTC.

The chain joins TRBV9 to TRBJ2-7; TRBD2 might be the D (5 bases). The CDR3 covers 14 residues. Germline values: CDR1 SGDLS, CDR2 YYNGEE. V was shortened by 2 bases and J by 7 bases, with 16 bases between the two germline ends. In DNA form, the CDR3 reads TGTGCCAGCAGCGTTTTAGACCAAACGGGGGAGCAGTACTTC. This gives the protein CASSVLDQTGEQYF.

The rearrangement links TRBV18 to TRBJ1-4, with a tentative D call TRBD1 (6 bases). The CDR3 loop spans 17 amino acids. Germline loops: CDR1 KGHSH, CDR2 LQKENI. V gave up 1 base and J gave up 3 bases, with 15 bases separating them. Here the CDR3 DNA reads TGTGCCAGCTCACCACAAAGCCGGGGGGCAGCTAATGAAAAACTGTTTTTT. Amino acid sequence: CASSPQSRGAANEKLFF.

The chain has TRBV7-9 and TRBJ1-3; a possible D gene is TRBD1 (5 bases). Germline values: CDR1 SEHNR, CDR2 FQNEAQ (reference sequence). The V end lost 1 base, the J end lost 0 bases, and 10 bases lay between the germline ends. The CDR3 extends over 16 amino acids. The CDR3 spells CASSLEGLNSGNTIYF. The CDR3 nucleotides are TGTGCCAGCAGCTTAGAGGGGCTAAACTCTGGAAACACCATATATTTT.